This T cell receptor (beta chain) came from a study of T cell changes during pregnancy in multiple sclerosis. Using immunoSEQ multiplex PCR, the repertoire was profiled, and TCRdb retains in-frame clones only, with some absent. This sample has around 15,000 clones, with approximately 84% found just once. V shed 0 bases, J shed 0 bases, and the junction held 9 bases outside the gene matches. The germline V gene encodes CDR1 SGHKS and CDR2 YYEKEE (reference sequence). This CDR3 is built from 17 residues. The chain joins TRBV5-5 to TRBJ2-7; 7 bases map to TRBD1. The sequencing here drew on CD8+ T cells from peripheral blood mononuclear cells, taken in the second trimester of pregnancy. The TCR was taken from a female donor in good health, enrolled as a control in a pregnancy study. CDR3 bases: TGTGCCAGCAGCTTGGCCGGGACAGTTACCATCTCCTACGAGCAGTACTTC. Residues: CASSLAGTVTISYEQYF.